Listed below are T cell receptor beta chains from one sample, sequenced in a study of CD8 T cells in Susac syndrome. TCRdb called the immunoSEQ multiplex PCR reads again in MiXCR, with one record for every CDR3 protein. Of around 190,000 distinct CDR3 sequences listed, roughly 94% are singletons. Sequences were obtained from CD4+ T cells from PBMCs. These receptors were taken from a human donor in good health. The CDR3 runs from the conserved cysteine through the conserved F or W. The order of the fields is J gene, clone size, D gene, V gene, CDR3 DNA, CDR3 protein. D genes are given only for firm matches. Rows may omit the clone size; those that give it use once, few, many or a size class.

j_call: TRBJ2-7; clone_size: once; d_call: TRBD1; v_call: TRBV6-5; cdr3_nt: TGTGCCAGCAGTTACTCTGACAGGGGCTACGAGCAGTACTTC; cdr3_aa: CASSYSDRGYEQYF
j_call: TRBJ1-1; clone_size: -; d_call: -; v_call: TRBV3-1; cdr3_nt: TGTGCCAGCAGCCAAATGAGGAACACTGAAGCTTTCTTT; cdr3_aa: CASSQMRNTEAFF
j_call: TRBJ2-1; clone_size: -; d_call: -; v_call: TRBV7-9; cdr3_nt: TGTGCCAGCAGCTTAGCGCCGTTCAATGAGCAGTTCTTC; cdr3_aa: CASSLAPFNEQFF
j_call: TRBJ1-2; clone_size: -; d_call: -; v_call: TRBV19; cdr3_nt: TGTGCCAGTAGTATATCGGCAGATAACTATGGCTACACCTTC; cdr3_aa: CASSISADNYGYTF
j_call: TRBJ2-6; clone_size: -; d_call: -; v_call: TRBV20-1; cdr3_nt: TGCAGTGCTAGCGGATTTCGGGCCAACGTCCTGACTTTC; cdr3_aa: CSASGFRANVLTF
j_call: TRBJ1-5; clone_size: -; d_call: -; v_call: TRBV28; cdr3_nt: TGTGCCAGCAGGGCCCGAAGCCTGATAGGGCCCCAGCATTTT; cdr3_aa: CASRARSLIGPQHF
j_call: TRBJ1-1; clone_size: once; d_call: -; v_call: TRBV20-1; cdr3_nt: TGCAGTGCTAGTATTATCGGGCGCACTGAAGCTTTCTTT; cdr3_aa: CSASIIGRTEAFF
j_call: TRBJ2-7; clone_size: -; d_call: -; v_call: TRBV4-1; cdr3_nt: TGCGCCAGCAGCCAAGTTCCCAGGGCCCGAGTGGATTACGAACAGTACTTC; cdr3_aa: CASSQVPRARVDYEQYF
j_call: TRBJ2-5; clone_size: -; d_call: TRBD2; v_call: TRBV20-1; cdr3_nt: TGCAGTGCTGGAGAGACTAGCAGCAAGACCCAGTACTTC; cdr3_aa: CSAGETSSKTQYF
j_call: TRBJ2-5; clone_size: -; d_call: TRBD2; v_call: TRBV20-1; cdr3_nt: TGCAGTGCTAGGACTAGCGGCCGAGAGACCCAGTACTTC; cdr3_aa: CSARTSGRETQYF
j_call: TRBJ2-5; clone_size: -; d_call: -; v_call: TRBV7-8; cdr3_nt: TGTGCCAGCAGCTCTAACCGACCACAAGAGACCCAGTACTTC; cdr3_aa: CASSSNRPQETQYF
j_call: TRBJ1-2; clone_size: -; d_call: -; v_call: TRBV14; cdr3_nt: TGTGCCAGCAGCCCCGGGGGGGGGCGCCTTGGCTACACCTTC; cdr3_aa: CASSPGGGRLGYTF
j_call: TRBJ1-2; clone_size: -; d_call: -; v_call: TRBV20-1; cdr3_nt: TGCAGTGCCAGAAGCCTGCGGGGGACTAACTATGGCTACACCTTC; cdr3_aa: CSARSLRGTNYGYTF
j_call: TRBJ1-2; clone_size: -; d_call: -; v_call: TRBV29-1; cdr3_nt: TGCAGCGTTGAAGGAGGAATCTATGGCTACACCTTC; cdr3_aa: CSVEGGIYGYTF
j_call: TRBJ1-4; clone_size: once; d_call: -; v_call: TRBV29-1; cdr3_nt: TGCAGCGTTGGGGGGTACGGTGAAAAACTGTTTTTT; cdr3_aa: CSVGGYGEKLFF
j_call: TRBJ1-2; clone_size: -; d_call: -; v_call: TRBV9; cdr3_nt: TGTGCCAGCAGCGTAAGGCCAGGGCCCTATGGCTACACCTTC; cdr3_aa: CASSVRPGPYGYTF
j_call: TRBJ1-6; clone_size: -; d_call: -; v_call: TRBV27; cdr3_nt: TGTGCCAGCAGTTTATACGGGTGGTTCGATAATTCACCCCTCCACTTT; cdr3_aa: CASSLYGWFDNSPLHF
j_call: TRBJ1-1; clone_size: -; d_call: -; v_call: TRBV29-1; cdr3_nt: TGCAGCGTTGAATTGGGGGCGAACACTGAAGCTTTCTTT; cdr3_aa: CSVELGANTEAFF
j_call: TRBJ2-7; clone_size: -; d_call: TRBD1; v_call: TRBV7-2; cdr3_nt: TGTGCCAGCAGCTATCGACAGGGGGGCGTCGAGCAGTACTTC; cdr3_aa: CASSYRQGGVEQYF
j_call: TRBJ2-7; clone_size: -; d_call: -; v_call: TRBV3-1; cdr3_nt: TGTGCCAGCAGCCAAGCCACCTCCTACGAGCAGTACTTC; cdr3_aa: CASSQATSYEQYF
j_call: TRBJ2-5; clone_size: -; d_call: -; v_call: TRBV27; cdr3_nt: TGTGCCAGCACCCCAAGTCGGTGGGAGACCCAGTACTTC; cdr3_aa: CASTPSRWETQYF
j_call: TRBJ2-4; clone_size: once; d_call: TRBD2; v_call: TRBV20-1; cdr3_nt: TGCAGTGCTGGGGGACTAGCGGGAGAGAAAAACATTCAGTACTTC; cdr3_aa: CSAGGLAGEKNIQYF
j_call: TRBJ2-7; clone_size: -; d_call: -; v_call: TRBV11-2; cdr3_nt: TGTGCCAGCCACCCCGGCGGTAGGGTTTTCTACGAGCAGTACTTC; cdr3_aa: CASHPGGRVFYEQYF
j_call: TRBJ1-2; clone_size: -; d_call: -; v_call: TRBV30; cdr3_nt: TGTGCCGGCCAAGACAGCCTGGTCTATGGCTACACCTTC; cdr3_aa: CAGQDSLVYGYTF
j_call: TRBJ2-4; clone_size: -; d_call: -; v_call: TRBV6-5; cdr3_nt: TGTGCCAGCAGCACACGGGGAGCCAAAAACATTCAGTACTTC; cdr3_aa: CASSTRGAKNIQYF
j_call: TRBJ2-3; clone_size: -; d_call: -; v_call: TRBV9; cdr3_nt: TGTGCCAGCAGCGTCGAAGCGGATACGCAGTATTTT; cdr3_aa: CASSVEADTQYF
j_call: TRBJ1-5; clone_size: -; d_call: -; v_call: TRBV20-1; cdr3_nt: TGCGGCCGGGGGGCGCGGGATCAGCCCCAGCATTTT; cdr3_aa: CGRGARDQPQHF
j_call: TRBJ2-2; clone_size: -; d_call: TRBD1; v_call: TRBV15; cdr3_nt: TGTGCCACCAGCAGGGACAGGGCGACCGGGGAGCTGTTTTTT; cdr3_aa: CATSRDRATGELFF
j_call: TRBJ1-2; clone_size: once; d_call: -; v_call: TRBV29-1; cdr3_nt: TGCAGCTCCTTTGAAGGGGAGAGCTACACCTTC; cdr3_aa: CSSFEGESYTF
j_call: TRBJ1-2; clone_size: -; d_call: -; v_call: TRBV2; cdr3_nt: TGTGCCAGCTCCCGGGAGACTAGTGGGGGCTACACCTTC; cdr3_aa: CASSRETSGGYTF
j_call: TRBJ2-7; clone_size: -; d_call: TRBD1; v_call: TRBV14; cdr3_nt: TGTGCCAGCAGCACGGGGACAGCCTCCCGGGAGCAGTACTTC; cdr3_aa: CASSTGTASREQYF
j_call: TRBJ2-1; clone_size: once; d_call: TRBD2; v_call: TRBV30; cdr3_nt: TGTGCCTGGACTCCCCTGGCTAGCGGGCCCAATGAGCAGTTCTTC; cdr3_aa: CAWTPLASGPNEQFF
j_call: TRBJ2-7; clone_size: -; d_call: TRBD2; v_call: TRBV3-1; cdr3_nt: TGTGCCAGCAGCCAAGGTCCGGCGGGAGCCTACGAGCAGTACTTC; cdr3_aa: CASSQGPAGAYEQYF
j_call: TRBJ2-7; clone_size: -; d_call: -; v_call: TRBV10-2; cdr3_nt: TGCGCCAGCAGGGATTATGGCTACGAGCAGTACTTC; cdr3_aa: CASRDYGYEQYF
j_call: TRBJ2-7; clone_size: once; d_call: TRBD1; v_call: TRBV20-1; cdr3_nt: TGCAGTGCCCACATCCGGGACAGCGACGAGCAGTACTTC; cdr3_aa: CSAHIRDSDEQYF
j_call: TRBJ2-6; clone_size: once; d_call: -; v_call: TRBV3-1; cdr3_nt: TGTGCCAGCAGCCTCGAAGCTCTTGTGGGCTCTGGGGCCAACGTCCTGACTTTC; cdr3_aa: CASSLEALVGSGANVLTF
j_call: TRBJ2-5; clone_size: -; d_call: -; v_call: TRBV24-1; cdr3_nt: TGTGCCACCAGGGAACGCTTCCTGTCCCTAGGGCGAGAGACCCAGTACTTC; cdr3_aa: CATRERFLSLGRETQYF
j_call: TRBJ1-5; clone_size: -; d_call: -; v_call: TRBV20-1; cdr3_nt: TGCAGTGCTTCGGGGGGCGTGAATCAGCCCCAGCATTTT; cdr3_aa: CSASGGVNQPQHF
j_call: TRBJ2-6; clone_size: -; d_call: -; v_call: TRBV28; cdr3_nt: TGTGCCAGCGAGGCCTCTGGGGCCAACGTCCTGACTTTC; cdr3_aa: CASEASGANVLTF
j_call: TRBJ2-1; clone_size: -; d_call: -; v_call: TRBV5-1; cdr3_nt: TGCGCCAGCTCGTCATCGGGAGAGCTTGGTGAGCAGTTCTTC; cdr3_aa: CASSSSGELGEQFF
j_call: TRBJ2-7; clone_size: -; d_call: -; v_call: TRBV7-9; cdr3_nt: TGTGCCAGCAGCCTTGAATCTAACAGAGTCTACGAGCAGTACTTC; cdr3_aa: CASSLESNRVYEQYF